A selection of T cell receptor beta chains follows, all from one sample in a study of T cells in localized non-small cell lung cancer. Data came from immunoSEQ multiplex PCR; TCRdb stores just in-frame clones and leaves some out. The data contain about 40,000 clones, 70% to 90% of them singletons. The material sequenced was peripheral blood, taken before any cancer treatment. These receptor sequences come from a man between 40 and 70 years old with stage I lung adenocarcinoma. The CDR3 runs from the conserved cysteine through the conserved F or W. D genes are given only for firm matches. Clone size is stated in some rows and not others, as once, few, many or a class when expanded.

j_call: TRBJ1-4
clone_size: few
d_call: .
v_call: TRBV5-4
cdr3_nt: TGTGCCAGCAGCTTGGGCGTGGGGGCGGGCGAAAAACTGTTTTTT
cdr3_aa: CASSLGVGAGEKLFF

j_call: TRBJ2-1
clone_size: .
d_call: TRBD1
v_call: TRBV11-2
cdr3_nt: TGTGCCAGCAGCTTAGGACAGGGGGCCAAAGTCTACAATGAGCAGTTCTTC
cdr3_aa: CASSLGQGAKVYNEQFF

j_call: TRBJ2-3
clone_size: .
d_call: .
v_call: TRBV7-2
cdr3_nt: TGTGCCAGCAGCTTTAGCGGTCGGGTTCACACAGATACGCAGTATTTT
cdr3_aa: CASSFSGRVHTDTQYF

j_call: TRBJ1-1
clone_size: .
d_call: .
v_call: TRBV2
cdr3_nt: TGTGCCAGCAGTGAATCGGGACTGCGAGCAGCTTTCTTT
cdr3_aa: CASSESGLRAAFF

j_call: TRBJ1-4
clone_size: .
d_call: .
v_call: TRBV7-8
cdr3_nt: TGTGCCAGCAGCCGTCCCGGCGAAAAACTGTTTTTT
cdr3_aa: CASSRPGEKLFF

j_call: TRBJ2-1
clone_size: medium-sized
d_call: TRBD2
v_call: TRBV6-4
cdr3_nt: TGTGCCAGCAGTGACACTAGCGGCTCCTACAATGAGCAGTTCTTC
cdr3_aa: CASSDTSGSYNEQFF

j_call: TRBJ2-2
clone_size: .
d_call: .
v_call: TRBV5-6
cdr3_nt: TGTGCCAGCAGCTTGTGGAGTACCGGGGAGCTGTTTTTT
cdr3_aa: CASSLWSTGELFF

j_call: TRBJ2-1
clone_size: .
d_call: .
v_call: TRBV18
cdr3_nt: TGTGCCAGCTCACCCCTAGCGTTTGAGCAGTTCTTC
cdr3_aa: CASSPLAFEQFF

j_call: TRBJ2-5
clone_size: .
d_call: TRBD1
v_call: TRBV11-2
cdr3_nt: TGTGCCAGCAGCGAATCGAGGACAGGGGGATGGCAAGAGACCCAGTACTTC
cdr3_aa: CASSESRTGGWQETQYF

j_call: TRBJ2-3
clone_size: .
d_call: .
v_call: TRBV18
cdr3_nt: TGTGCCAGCTCACCATATCAGGGCACAGATACGCAGTATTTT
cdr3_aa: CASSPYQGTDTQYF

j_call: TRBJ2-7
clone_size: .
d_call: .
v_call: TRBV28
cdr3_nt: TGTGCCAGCAGTTTATCTTACACCCTTTCCTACGAGCAGTACTTC
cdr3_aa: CASSLSYTLSYEQYF

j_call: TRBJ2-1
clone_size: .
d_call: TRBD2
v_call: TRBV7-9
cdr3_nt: TGTGCCAGCAGGACCGGGACTAGGAGTTTAAATGAGCAGTTCTTC
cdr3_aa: CASRTGTRSLNEQFF

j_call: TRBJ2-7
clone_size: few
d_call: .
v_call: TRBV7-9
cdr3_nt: TGTGCCAGCAGTTTGGAAGGGGTCGAGCAGTACTTC
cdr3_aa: CASSLEGVEQYF

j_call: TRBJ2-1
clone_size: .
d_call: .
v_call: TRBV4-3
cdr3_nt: TGCGCCAGCAGCCAAGATAAAGGTATCGGGAGTAGGGATGAGCAGTTCTTC
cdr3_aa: CASSQDKGIGSRDEQFF

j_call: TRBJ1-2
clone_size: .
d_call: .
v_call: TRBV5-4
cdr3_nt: TGTGCCAGCAGCTCGCCAGGGGAAAAGGGGGGCTACACCTTC
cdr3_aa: CASSSPGEKGGYTF

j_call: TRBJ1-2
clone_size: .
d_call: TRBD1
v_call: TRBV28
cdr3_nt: TGTGCCAGCAGTACAACGGGACAGGGGAATGGCTACACCTTC
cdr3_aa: CASSTTGQGNGYTF

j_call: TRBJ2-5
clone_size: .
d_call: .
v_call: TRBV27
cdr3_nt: TGTGCCAGCACCCGGGACTCCTGGGGGCAAGAGACCCAGTACTTC
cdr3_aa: CASTRDSWGQETQYF

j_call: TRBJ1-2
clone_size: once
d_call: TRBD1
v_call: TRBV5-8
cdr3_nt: TGTGCCAGCAGCTTACTCCGGGACAGCCTCTATGGCTACACCTTC
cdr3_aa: CASSLLRDSLYGYTF

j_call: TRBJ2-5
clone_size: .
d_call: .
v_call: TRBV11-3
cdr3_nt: TGTGCCAGCAGCTCAAACCAAGAGACCCAGTACTTC
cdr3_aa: CASSSNQETQYF

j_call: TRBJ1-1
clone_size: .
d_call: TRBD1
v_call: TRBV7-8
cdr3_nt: TGTGCCAGCAGCATCCGGACAGGGGGCTTTTGGACTGAAGCTTTCTTT
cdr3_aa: CASSIRTGGFWTEAFF

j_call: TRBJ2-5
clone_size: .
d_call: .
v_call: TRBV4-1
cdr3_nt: TGCGCCAGCAGCCCGGGGACATATCAAGAGACCCAGTACTTC
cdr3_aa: CASSPGTYQETQYF

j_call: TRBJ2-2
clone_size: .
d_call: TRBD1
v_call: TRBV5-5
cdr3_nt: TGTGCCAGCAGCCCACTGACAGGGAAGAACACCGGGGAGCTGTTTTTT
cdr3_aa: CASSPLTGKNTGELFF

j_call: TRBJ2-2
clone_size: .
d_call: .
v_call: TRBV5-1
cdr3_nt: TGCGCCAGCAGGGGGGACTCCAACACCGGGGAGCTGTTTTTT
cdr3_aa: CASRGDSNTGELFF

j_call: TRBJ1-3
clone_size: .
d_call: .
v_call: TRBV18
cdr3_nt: TGTGCCAGCTCACCGGGGCTGGGTTCTGGAAACACCATATATTTT
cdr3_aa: CASSPGLGSGNTIYF

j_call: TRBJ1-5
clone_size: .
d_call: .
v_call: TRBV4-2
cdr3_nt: TGTGCCAGCAGCAACCGAGGGGGAGTAGGCAATCAGCCCCAGCATTTT
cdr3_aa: CASSNRGGVGNQPQHF

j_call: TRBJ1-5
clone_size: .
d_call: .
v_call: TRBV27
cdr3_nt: TGTGCCAGCAGTTTGGGCAGTAATAGCAATCAGCCCCAGCATTTT
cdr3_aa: CASSLGSNSNQPQHF

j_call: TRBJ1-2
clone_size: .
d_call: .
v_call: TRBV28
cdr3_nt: TGTGCCAGCAGACCCGACGCAACAGGCGTTGGTAACTATGGCTACACCTTC
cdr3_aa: CASRPDATGVGNYGYTF

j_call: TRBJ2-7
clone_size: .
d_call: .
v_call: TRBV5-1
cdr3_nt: TGCGCCAGCAGCTCAACAGGGTTGGGCTACGAGCAGTACTTC
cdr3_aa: CASSSTGLGYEQYF

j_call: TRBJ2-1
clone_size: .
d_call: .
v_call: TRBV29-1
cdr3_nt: TGCAGCGTTGGCGGGGGCCTCTCCTACAATGAGCAGTTCTTC
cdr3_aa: CSVGGGLSYNEQFF

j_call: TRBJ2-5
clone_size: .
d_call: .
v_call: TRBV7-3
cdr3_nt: TGTGCCAGCAGCTTAAACCTCTACGAGACCCAGTACTTC
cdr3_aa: CASSLNLYETQYF

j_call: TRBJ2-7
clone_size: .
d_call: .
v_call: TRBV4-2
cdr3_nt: TGTGCCAGCAGCCAAGAGGGAAGCGGTTTAACCTACGAGCAGTACTTC
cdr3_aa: CASSQEGSGLTYEQYF

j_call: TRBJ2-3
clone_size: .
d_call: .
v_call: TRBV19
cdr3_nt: TGTGCCAGTATTAGACTCCGCACAGATACGCAGTATTTT
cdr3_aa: CASIRLRTDTQYF

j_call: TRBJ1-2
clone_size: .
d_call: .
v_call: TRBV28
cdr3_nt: TGTGCCAGCAGTTCACCCGGGGCCTATGGCTACACCTTC
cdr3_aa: CASSSPGAYGYTF

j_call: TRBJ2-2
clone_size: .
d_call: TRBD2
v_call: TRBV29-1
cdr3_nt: TGCAGCGTTGGGGCGGGAGGCGGCGGGGAGCTGTTTTTT
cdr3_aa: CSVGAGGGGELFF

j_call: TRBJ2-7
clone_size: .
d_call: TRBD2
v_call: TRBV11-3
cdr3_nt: TGTGCCAGCAGCTTACGGGCGGGAGGCGACGAGCAGTACTTC
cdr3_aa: CASSLRAGGDEQYF

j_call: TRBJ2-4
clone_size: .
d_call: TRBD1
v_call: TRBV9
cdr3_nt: TGTGCCAGCAGCAGCCGGGACAGGGGTGACATTCAGTACTTC
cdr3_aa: CASSSRDRGDIQYF

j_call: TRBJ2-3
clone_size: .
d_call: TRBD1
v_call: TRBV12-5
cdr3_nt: TGTGCTAGTGCCCTGGGACAGCCCACAGATACGCAGTATTTT
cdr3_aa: CASALGQPTDTQYF

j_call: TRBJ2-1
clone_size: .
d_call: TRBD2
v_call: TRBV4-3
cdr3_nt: TGCGCCAGCAGCCAAGATTGGGCTAGCGGGAGTACAGGTGAGCAGTTCTTC
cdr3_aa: CASSQDWASGSTGEQFF

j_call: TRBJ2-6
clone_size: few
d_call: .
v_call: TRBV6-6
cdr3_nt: TGTGCCAGCAGTTCGCGGGTCCAGGCTGGGGCCAACGTCCTGACTTTC
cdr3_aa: CASSSRVQAGANVLTF

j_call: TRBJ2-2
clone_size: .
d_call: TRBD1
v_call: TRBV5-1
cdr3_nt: TGCGCCAGCAGCCGACAGGGCGATGGGGAGCTGTTTTTT
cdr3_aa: CASSRQGDGELFF

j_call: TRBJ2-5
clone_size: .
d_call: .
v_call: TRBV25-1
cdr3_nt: TGTGCCAGCAGTGAATACGGGGGCGGGGAAGAGACCCAGTACTTC
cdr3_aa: CASSEYGGGEETQYF

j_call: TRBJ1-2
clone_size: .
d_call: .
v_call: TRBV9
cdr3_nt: TGTGCCAACAGCGCCATGGCCTATGGCTACACCTTC
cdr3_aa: CANSAMAYGYTF

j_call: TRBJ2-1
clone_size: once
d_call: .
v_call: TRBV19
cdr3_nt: TGTGCCAGTACGTCCTCGCGGAGTCACAATGAGCAGTTCTTC
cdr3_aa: CASTSSRSHNEQFF

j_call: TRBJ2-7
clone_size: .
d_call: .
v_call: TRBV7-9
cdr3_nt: TGTGCCAGCAGCTTAGACCAGGGTTGGGAGCAGTACTTC
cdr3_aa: CASSLDQGWEQYF

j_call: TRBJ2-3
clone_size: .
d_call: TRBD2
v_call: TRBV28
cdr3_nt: TGTGCCAGCAGCCTTAGCGGGAGGGCAGATACGCAGTATTTT
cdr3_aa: CASSLSGRADTQYF

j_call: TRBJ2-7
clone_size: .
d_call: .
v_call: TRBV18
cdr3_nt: TGTGCCAGCTCACCCCCGGGAGCCTCTTACGAGCAGTACTTC
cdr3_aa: CASSPPGASYEQYF

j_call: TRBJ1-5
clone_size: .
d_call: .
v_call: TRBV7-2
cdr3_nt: TGTGCCAGCAGCTCATCGAGGGATGGAGGCAATCAGCCCCAGCATTTT
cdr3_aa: CASSSSRDGGNQPQHF

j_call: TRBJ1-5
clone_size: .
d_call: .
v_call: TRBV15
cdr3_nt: TGTGCCACCAGCAGAGAGCGGTATAGCAATCAGCCCCAGCATTTT
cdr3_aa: CATSRERYSNQPQHF

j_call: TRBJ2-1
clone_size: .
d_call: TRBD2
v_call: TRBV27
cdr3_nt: TGTGCCAGCAGTTTGATGGCGGGAGGGAATGAGCAGTTCTTC
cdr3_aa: CASSLMAGGNEQFF

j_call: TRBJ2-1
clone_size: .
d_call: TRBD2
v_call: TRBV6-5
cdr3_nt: TGTGCCAGCAGTCGGACTAGCGGGAGGGGTGCGTTCTTC
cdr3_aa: CASSRTSGRGAFF

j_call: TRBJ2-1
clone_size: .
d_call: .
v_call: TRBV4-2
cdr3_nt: TGTGCCTGTTCTAGCTCCTACAATGAGCAGTTCTTC
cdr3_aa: CACSSSYNEQFF

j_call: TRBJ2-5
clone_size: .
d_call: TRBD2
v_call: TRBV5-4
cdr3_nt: TGTGCCAGCAGCTCGCAGACGGGGGGAGAGACCCAGTACTTC
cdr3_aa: CASSSQTGGETQYF

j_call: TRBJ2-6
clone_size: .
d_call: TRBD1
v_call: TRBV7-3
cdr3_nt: TGTGCCAGCAGCTTAAGGGACAGGGGGCCCTCTGGGGCCAACGTCCTGACTTTC
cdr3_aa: CASSLRDRGPSGANVLTF

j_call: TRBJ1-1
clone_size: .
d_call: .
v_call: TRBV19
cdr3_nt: TGTGCCAGTAGTATAGACCCCGGGACCCTCGGGGGCACTGAAGCTTTCTTT
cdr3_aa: CASSIDPGTLGGTEAFF

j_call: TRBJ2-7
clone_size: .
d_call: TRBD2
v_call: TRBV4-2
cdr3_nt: TGTGCCAGCAGCCAAGGAGATAGCGGGAGTGGGCTTACCTACGAGCAGTACTTC
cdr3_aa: CASSQGDSGSGLTYEQYF

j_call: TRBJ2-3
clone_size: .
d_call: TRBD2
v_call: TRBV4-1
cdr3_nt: TGCGCCAGCAGCCAAGACCCGACTAGCGGCACAGATACGCAGTATTTT
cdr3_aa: CASSQDPTSGTDTQYF

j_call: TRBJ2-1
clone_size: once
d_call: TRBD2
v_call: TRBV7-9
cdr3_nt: TGTGCCAGCAGATCCAGGGGACTAGCGGGCAATGAGCAGTTCTTC
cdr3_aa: CASRSRGLAGNEQFF

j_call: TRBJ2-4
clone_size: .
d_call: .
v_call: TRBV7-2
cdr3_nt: TGTGCCAGCAGCTTGGCGGGGGCGATAGCCAAAAACATTCAGTACTTC
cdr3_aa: CASSLAGAIAKNIQYF

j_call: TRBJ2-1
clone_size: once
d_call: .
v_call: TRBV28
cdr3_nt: TGTGCCAGCAGACATAGCGGCGGCTCCTACAATGAGCAGTTCTTC
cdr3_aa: CASRHSGGSYNEQFF

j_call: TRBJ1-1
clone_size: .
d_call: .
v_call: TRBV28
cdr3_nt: TGTGCCAGCAGTTTATTAGGGCCCCGAACTGAAGCTTTCTTT
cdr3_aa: CASSLLGPRTEAFF